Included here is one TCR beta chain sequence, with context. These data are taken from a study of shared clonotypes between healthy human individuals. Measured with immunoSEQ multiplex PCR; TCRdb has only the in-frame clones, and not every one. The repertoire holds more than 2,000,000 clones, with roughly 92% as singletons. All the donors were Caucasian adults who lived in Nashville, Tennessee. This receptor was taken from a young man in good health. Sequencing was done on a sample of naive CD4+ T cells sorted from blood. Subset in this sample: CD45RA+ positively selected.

CDR3 sequence: CASSYQQAYEQYF. The CDR3 coding sequence is TGTGCCAGCAGCTACCAGCAGGCCTACGAGCAGTACTTC. The rearrangement joins TRBV6-4 to TRBJ2-7; no firm D call. This CDR3 is 13 amino acids long. The germline V and J ends were trimmed by 6 bases and 2 bases, with 11 bases remaining between them. Germline V gene data show CDR1 as MRHNA and CDR2 as SNTAGT.